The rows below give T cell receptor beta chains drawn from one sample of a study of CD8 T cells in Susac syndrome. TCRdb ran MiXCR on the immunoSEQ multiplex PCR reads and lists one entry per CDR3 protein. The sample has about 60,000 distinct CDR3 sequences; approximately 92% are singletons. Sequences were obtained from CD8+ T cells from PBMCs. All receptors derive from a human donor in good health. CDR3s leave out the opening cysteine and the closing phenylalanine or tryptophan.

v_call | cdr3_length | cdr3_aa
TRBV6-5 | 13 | ASSTPISTGNTIY
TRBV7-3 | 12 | ASSSSAYNSPLH
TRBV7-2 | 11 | ASSPEGHEPQH
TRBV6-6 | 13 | ASSYSTADSYEQY
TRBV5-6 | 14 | ASSPGTDYSYNEQF
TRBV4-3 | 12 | ASSQDLRPYEQY
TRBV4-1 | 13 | ANSQERTAYNEQF
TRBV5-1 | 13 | ASSLGLAGMDEQY
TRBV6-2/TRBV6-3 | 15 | ASSYLGQGAPYNEQF
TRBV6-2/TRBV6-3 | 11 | ASGRSSTDTQY
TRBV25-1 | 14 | ASSESWTSSYNEQF
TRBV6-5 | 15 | ASSYSSTGSDTGELF
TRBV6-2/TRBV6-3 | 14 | ASSHETSGSFYEQY
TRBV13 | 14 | ASSTFGTGGTYEQY
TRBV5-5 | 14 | ASSLVSLGSGPEAF
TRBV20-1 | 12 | SVGLAGGWETQY
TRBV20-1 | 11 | SASSDLDYGYT
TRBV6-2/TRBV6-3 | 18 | ASSYSAGTGGLLGANVLT
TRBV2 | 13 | ASSPDSLSYNEQF
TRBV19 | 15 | ASSIERLAGGTDTQY
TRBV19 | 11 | ASSIRQGGGYT
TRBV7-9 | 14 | ASSPIRGEGNEKLF
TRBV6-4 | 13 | ASSDSGGSTDTQY
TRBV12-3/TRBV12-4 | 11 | ASSAILLRKLF
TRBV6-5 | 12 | ASSWGGVNQPQH
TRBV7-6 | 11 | ASSSGPGDEQF
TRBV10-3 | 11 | AIRDPQDNEQF
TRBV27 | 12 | ASSDRSPYNEQF
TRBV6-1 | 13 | ASSEGRDRETEAF
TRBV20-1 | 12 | SASTGDLNEKLF
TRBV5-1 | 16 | ASSLGWISGENTGELF
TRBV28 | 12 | ASSFSGGTGELF
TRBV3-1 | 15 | ASSPLAEWGSNTEAF
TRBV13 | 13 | ASSLGPGPSYEQY
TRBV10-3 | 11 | AISLGQAYGYT
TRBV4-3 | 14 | ASSQARTESNYGYT
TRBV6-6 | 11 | ASSYTWGDEQY
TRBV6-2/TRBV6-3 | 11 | ASSYVWGTEAF
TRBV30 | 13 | AWSVLEDSTDTQY
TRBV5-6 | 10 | ASSLLLYEQY
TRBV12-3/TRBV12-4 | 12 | ASSPGIAGYGYT